This entry lists 17 T cell receptor beta chains sequenced from one sample in a study of T cells in Graves' hyperthyroidism and ophthalmopathy. It was RNA transcripts that yielded the amplified TCR beta CDR3 regions. Initially, a first-round RT-PCR of the TCR CDR3 employed the HTBI primer set. From the multiplex PCR reads, TCRdb called clonotypes with MiXCR, one entry per CDR3 protein. The sample has 400,000 or so distinct CDR3 sequences, roughly 15% seen once. Sequencing was performed on blood. These receptors were collected from a woman aged 55-75 years with Graves' ophthalmopathy.

The chain links TRBV18 to TRBJ1-2; 7 bases line up with TRBD1. The CDR3 is made up of 17 amino acids. With 0 bases clipped from V and 4 bases from J, the junction kept 11 bases outside the gene matches. Germline values: CDR1 KGHSH, CDR2 LQKENI. CDR3 nucleotide sequence: TGTGCCAGCTCACCACCGGACGGGACAGTTACGTCCTATGGCTACACCTTC. Its translation: CASSPPDGTVTSYGYTF.

This clonotype was picked up many times. The chain couples TRBV11-1 to TRBJ2-2, with D possibly TRBD2 on 5 matching bases. The CDR3 contains 15 residues. V was trimmed by 5 bases and J by 3 bases, leaving 13 bases between them. Germline V gives CDR1 SGHAT, CDR2 FQDESV (reference sequence). The DNA of the CDR3 is TGTGCCAGCAGCCCCCGGGGTGGGTACACCGGGGAGCTGTTTTTT. Amino acids: CASSPRGGYTGELFF.

CDR3 DNA sequence: TGCAGTGCTTTTTTTAGCGGGAGGAGGAACAATGAGCAGTTCTTC. Translated: CSAFFSGRRNNEQFF. The J gene is TRBJ2-1, the V gene TRBV20-1; 10 bases are shared with TRBD2. The CDR3 has 15 residues. Per germline, CDR1 DFQATT and CDR2 SNEGSKA (reference sequence). V lost 5 bases to trimming and J lost 5 bases; unmatched junction nucleotides: 9.

The genes are TRBV24-1 and TRBJ2-1; 13 bases fit TRBD2. The CDR3 runs 16 residues. The V gene end was trimmed by 2 bases and the J gene end by 12 bases; junction bases not matched to a gene: 9. Germline values: CDR1 KGHDR, CDR2 SFDVKD. CDR3 residues: CATSDSLAGGPDGQFF. DNA for the CDR3: TGTGCCACCAGTGATTCACTAGCGGGAGGGCCAGATGGGCAGTTCTTC.

This clonotype was detected only a few times. It may be a read error: a sequence one base away is much more abundant. This chain links TRBV12-3 or TRBV12-4 with TRBJ2-3, with D tentatively TRBD1 or TRBD2 (5 bases each). This CDR3 is 15 amino acids long. Deletions cut 6 bases from V and 4 bases from J, with 17 bases between. CDR3 DNA: TGTGCCAGCAGCCTGGTGGGGGAATTTTCAGATACGCAGTATTTT. It encodes CASSLVGEFSDTQYF.

This clonotype was recorded many times. The rearrangement joins TRBV3-1 to TRBJ2-7, with TRBD1 matching 8 bases. Germline V gene lookup returns CDR1 LGHDT and CDR2 YNNKEL (reference sequence). The ends lost 0 bases at V and 1 base at J; junction bases unmatched: 2. The CDR3 covers 15 residues. CDR3 DNA: TGTGCCAGCAGCCAAGACTGGGACAGGTCCTACGAGCAGTACTTC. Translated, it gives CASSQDWDRSYEQYF.

This clonotype has a count of ten or more. The rearrangement joins TRBV11-1 to TRBJ2-1, with D uncertain. CDR1 and CDR2 from the germline V gene are SGHAT and FQDESV (reference sequence). Trimming removed 2 bases at V and 7 bases at J, with 15 bases between. The CDR3 runs to 15 residues. The CDR3 DNA reads as TGTGCCAGCAGCTTACAGCTGACATCAGGAAATGAGCAGTTCTTC. Amino acid sequence: CASSLQLTSGNEQFF.

The V gene is TRBV6-1, the J gene TRBJ2-1; TRBD1 is a possible D gene (6 bases). The V end lost 6 bases, the J end lost 3 bases, and 9 bases lay between the germline ends. CDR1 and CDR2 from the germline V gene are MNHNS and SASEGT. The CDR3 consists of 13 residues. Here the CDR3 reads CASRKDSYNEQFF. The DNA for the CDR3 is TGTGCCAGCAGAAAGGACAGCTACAATGAGCAGTTCTTC.

This clonotype has at least ten counts. Here the CDR3 reads CASSLGPPTGKETQYF. CDR3 coding DNA: TGTGCCAGCAGCTTAGGGCCCCCGACAGGGAAAGAGACCCAGTACTTC. The chain recombines TRBV7-9 with TRBJ2-5; TRBD1 aligns across 7 bases. The CDR3 spans 16 residues. The germline gives CDR1 SEHNR, CDR2 FQNEAQ (reference sequence). V lost 1 base, J lost 3 bases, and 8 bases stayed unmatched.

This clonotype was detected ten times or more. This chain connects TRBV5-1 to TRBJ2-7, with 10 bases matching TRBD1. The V gene's germline CDR1 is SGHRS and CDR2 YFSETQ. This CDR3 spans 17 amino acids. The V and J ends lost 0 bases and 0 bases, in that order; junction bases with no gene match: 6. The CDR3 protein is CASSLDPGQGSSYEQYF. In nucleotides, the CDR3 is TGCGCCAGCAGCTTGGATCCGGGACAGGGGAGCTCCTACGAGCAGTACTTC.

This clonotype was observed a few times. Germline and junction disagree at one end, which may indicate a read error. V usage is TRBV10-1 and J usage is TRBJ2-2, with 11 bases that match TRBD2. CDR1 and CDR2 (germline): WNHNN, SYGVQD (reference sequence). The CDR3 has 17 amino acids. The CDR3 spells CASSESPLAGVTRELFF. The DNA of the CDR3 is TGCGCCAGCAGTGAGTCGCCACTAGCGGGAGTCACCCGGGAGCTGTTTTTT.

Ten or more counts support this clonotype. CDR3 sequence reads: CASSLTTPSGEQYF. Written as DNA, the CDR3 is TGCGCCAGCAGCCTGACGACCCCTTCGGGGGAGCAGTACTTC. This chain uses TRBV5-1 with TRBJ2-7; a possible D gene is TRBD2 (5 bases). Trimming shortened V by 4 bases and J by 7 bases, and 18 bases separated the two germline ends. Per germline, CDR1 SGHRS and CDR2 YFSETQ. This CDR3 is 14 amino acids long.

This clonotype was counted only a few times. The V call is TRBV10-2, the J call TRBJ1-4; D is perhaps TRBD1 (5 bases). CDR1 WSHSY and CDR2 SAAADI come from the germline V gene. Trimming cost V 3 bases and J 4 bases, with 9 bases left between them. The length of the CDR3 is 14 residues. The CDR3 protein is CASSDSGINEKLFF. DNA for the CDR3: TGCGCCAGCAGTGATTCAGGGATTAATGAAAAACTGTTTTTT.

This clonotype was counted ten times or more. The CDR3 DNA reads TGTGCCAGCAGTGTGGCAGGGGATAAGACCCAGTACTTC. The encoded protein is CASSVAGDKTQYF. The chain combines TRBV2 with TRBJ2-5; D perhaps matches TRBD1 (6 bases). Germline CDR1 reads SNHLY; CDR2 reads FYNNEI. V was cut by 4 bases and J by 6 bases, with 12 bases left in between. This CDR3 region has 13 residues.

This clonotype was recorded many times. The rearrangement uses TRBV28 and TRBJ1-2, with D possibly matching TRBD1 (6 bases). Germline V gives CDR1 MDHEN, CDR2 SYDVKM. This CDR3 spans 13 amino acids. V was trimmed by 5 bases and J by 7 bases, leaving 14 bases between them. The CDR3 is CASSVGGVVGYTF. CDR3 nucleotides: TGTGCCAGCAGTGTGGGGGGCGTGGTTGGCTACACCTTC.

This clonotype was recorded at least ten times. The rearrangement links TRBV2 to TRBJ2-1; perhaps D is TRBD1 or TRBD2 (5 bases each). The V end was cut by 7 bases, the J end by 0 bases, with 10 bases between. Looked up from germline, CDR1 is SNHLY and CDR2 is FYNNEI. The CDR3 is 14 amino acids. The DNA for the CDR3 is TGTGCCAGCACTCCTGGGACCTCCTACAATGAGCAGTTCTTC. Its protein is CASTPGTSYNEQFF.

The V gene is TRBV6-1, the J gene TRBJ2-2; tentatively, D is TRBD2 (7 bases). There are 17 residues in the CDR3. Trimming took off 8 bases at V and 1 base at J, with 20 bases between the two ends. Germline assignment: CDR1 MNHNS and CDR2 SASEGT. For the CDR3, the DNA is TGTGCCAGCCGAAAGGGGGGGGCAGGAGGGAACACCGGGGAGCTGTTTTTT. The encoded protein is CASRKGGAGGNTGELFF.